The 3 T cell receptor beta chains in this list originate from one sample, sequenced in a study of OX40 agonist ivuxolimab in advanced cancers. TCRdb's table, derived via immunoSEQ multiplex PCR, lists solely in-frame clones and lacks some. The table lists around 67,000 clones, about 89% of them singletons. Here the sequenced sample was CD4+ or CD8+ T cells sorted from blood, taken in a trial of the OX40 agonist ivuxolimab. The receptors here all came from an adult with an advanced solid tumor such as melanoma, head and neck, liver or kidney cancer.

The chain recombines TRBV9 with TRBJ2-2, with D perhaps matching TRBD2 (6 bases). Deletions cut 2 bases from V and 7 bases from J, with 15 bases between. The CDR3 totals 15 residues. The germline CDR1 and CDR2 sequences are SGDLS and YYNGEE. This chain's CDR3 is CASSVGGTSIGELFF. CDR3 in DNA: TGTGCCAGCAGCGTCGGGGGAACTTCTATCGGGGAGCTGTTTTTT.

The gene calls are TRBV5-1 and TRBJ2-3, with TRBD2 matching 10 bases. The germline V gene encodes CDR1 SGHRS and CDR2 YFSETQ. J lost 0 bases, V lost 3 bases, and 7 bases had no gene match. CDR3 size: 17 residues. The CDR3 loop is CASSSSLTSGSTDTQYF. Here the CDR3 DNA reads TGCGCCAGCAGCTCCTCCCTGACTAGCGGGAGCACAGATACGCAGTATTTT.

The V and J genes are TRBV4-1 and TRBJ1-2; 7 bases fit TRBD1. Germline V gives CDR1 MGHRA, CDR2 YSYEKL. This CDR3 region has 14 residues. V trimming: 6 bases; J trimming: 6 bases; junction bases outside the gene matches: 10. The CDR3 sequence is CASSRQGSADGYTF. The CDR3 nucleotides are TGCGCCAGCAGTCGACAGGGATCTGCAGATGGCTACACCTTC.